This T cell receptor beta chain is from a study of metastatic and nonmetastatic thyroid tumors. This CDR3 contains 14 residues. Germline CDR1 reads SGHNT; CDR2 reads YYREEE (reference sequence). The ends lost 2 bases at V and 5 bases at J; junction bases unmatched: 6. MiXCR was used by TCRdb to re-call the PCR reads. The table records around 30,000 clones, roughly a tenth of them present only once. This clone was observed at least ten times. Prior to thyroid surgery, none of the patients had received any treatment. The receptor's source is a female donor with papillary thyroid cancer or a benign thyroid nodule (not recorded which). Some clones in this sample may be carry-over from other donors' samples. Material for sequencing was blood. V gene TRBV5-4 combines with J gene TRBJ1-1, with TRBD1 identical over 7 bases. The CDR3 DNA reads TGTGCCAGCAGCTTTGACAGGGAAGAAACTGAAGCTTTCTTT. Translated: CASSFDREETEAFF.